This T cell receptor beta chain is drawn from a study of beta chain features in type 1 diabetes. Of note for this clone: Its matching antigen is unknown.

This CDR3 comprises 14 residues. CDR1 is SQVTM and CDR2 is ANQGSEA in the germline V gene. Trimming cost V 2 bases and J 6 bases; bases outside gene matches: 7. Study results and caveats: Moderate yet significant TCRB CDR3 shortening was seen in Type 1 diabetes patients in all four CD4+ subsets.

Expressed TCRB transcripts were sequenced, since all the RNA that had been isolated was reverse transcribed. Sequenced by immunoSEQ multiplex PCR; TCRdb stores in-frame clones only, minus some. This table holds 300,000 to 350,000 clones, less than 10% found once. The specimen was central memory CD4+ T cells from blood. The V and J genes are TRBV29-1 and TRBJ2-1; 7 bases match TRBD2. This TCR was recovered from a young woman in good health. The chain's CDR3 is CSVERRGSGNEQFF. In DNA form, the CDR3 reads TGCAGCGTTGAACGGCGCGGGAGTGGCAATGAGCAGTTCTTC.